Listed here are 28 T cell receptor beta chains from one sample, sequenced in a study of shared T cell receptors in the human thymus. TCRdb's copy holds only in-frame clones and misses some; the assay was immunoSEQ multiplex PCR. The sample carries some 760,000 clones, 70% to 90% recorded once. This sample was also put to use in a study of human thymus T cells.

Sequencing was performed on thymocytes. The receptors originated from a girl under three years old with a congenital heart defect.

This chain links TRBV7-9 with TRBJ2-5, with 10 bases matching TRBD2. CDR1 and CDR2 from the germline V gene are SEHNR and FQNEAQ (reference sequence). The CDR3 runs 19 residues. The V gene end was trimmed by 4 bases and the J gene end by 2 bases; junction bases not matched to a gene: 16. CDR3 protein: CASSSQRVASGGLQETQYF. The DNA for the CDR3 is TGTGCCAGCAGCTCCCAGCGGGTGGCTAGCGGGGGCTTACAAGAGACCCAGTACTTC.

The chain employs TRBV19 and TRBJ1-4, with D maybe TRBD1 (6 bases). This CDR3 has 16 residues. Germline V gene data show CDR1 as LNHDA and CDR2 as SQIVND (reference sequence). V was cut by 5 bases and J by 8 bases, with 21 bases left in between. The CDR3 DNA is TGTGCCAGTAGTCCGAATTTCGGGACACAAAGCGAAAAACTGTTTTTT. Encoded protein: CASSPNFGTQSEKLFF. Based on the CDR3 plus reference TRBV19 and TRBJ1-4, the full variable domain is DGGITQSPKYLFRKEGQNVTLSCEQNLNHDAMYWYRQDPGQGLRLIYYSQIVNDFQKGDIAEGYSVSREKKESFPLTVTSAQKNPTAFYLCASSPNFGTQSEKLFFGSGTQLSVL.

DNA for the CDR3: TGTGCCAGCAGCTCACAAGCGAGAGGGCAGCCCCAGCATTTT. Residues: CASSSQARGQPQHF. V gene TRBV7-8 combines with J gene TRBJ1-5; unclear D gene. Looked up from germline, CDR1 is SGHVS and CDR2 is FQNEAQ. The CDR3 extends over 14 amino acids. V lost 4 bases, J lost 7 bases, and 14 bases lay in between.

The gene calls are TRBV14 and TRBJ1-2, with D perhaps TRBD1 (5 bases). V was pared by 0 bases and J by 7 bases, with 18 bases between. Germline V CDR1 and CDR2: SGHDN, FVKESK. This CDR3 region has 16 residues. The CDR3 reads CASSQDRGLGIGGYTF. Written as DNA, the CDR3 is TGTGCCAGCAGCCAAGATCGGGGGTTGGGGATCGGTGGCTACACCTTC.

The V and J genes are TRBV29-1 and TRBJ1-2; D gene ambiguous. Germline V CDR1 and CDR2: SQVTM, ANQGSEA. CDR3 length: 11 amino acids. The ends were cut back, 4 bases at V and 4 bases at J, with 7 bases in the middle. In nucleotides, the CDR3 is TGCAGCGTTGGCGAAAGCTATGGCTACACCTTC. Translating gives CSVGESYGYTF.

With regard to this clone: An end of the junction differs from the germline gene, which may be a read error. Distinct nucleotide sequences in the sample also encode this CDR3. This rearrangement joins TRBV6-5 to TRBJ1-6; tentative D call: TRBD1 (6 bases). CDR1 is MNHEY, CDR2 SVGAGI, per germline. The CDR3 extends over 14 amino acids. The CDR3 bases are TGTGCCAGCAGTTCAGGGGACTATAATTCCCCCCTCCACTTT. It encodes CASSSGDYNSPLHF.

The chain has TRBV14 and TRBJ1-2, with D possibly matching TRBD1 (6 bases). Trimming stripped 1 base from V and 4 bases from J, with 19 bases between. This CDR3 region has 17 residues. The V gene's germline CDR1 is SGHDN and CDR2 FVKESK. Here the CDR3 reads CASSQARDTPAIYGYTF. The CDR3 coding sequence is TGTGCCAGCAGCCAAGCTCGGGACACCCCAGCGATCTATGGCTACACCTTC.

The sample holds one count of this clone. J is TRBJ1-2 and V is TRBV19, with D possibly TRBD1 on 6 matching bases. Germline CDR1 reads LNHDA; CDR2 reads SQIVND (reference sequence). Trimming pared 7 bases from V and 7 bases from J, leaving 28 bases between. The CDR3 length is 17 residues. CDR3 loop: CASNSGGPDQGMPGYTF. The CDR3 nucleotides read TGTGCCAGTAACTCGGGGGGGCCTGACCAGGGGATGCCTGGCTACACCTTC. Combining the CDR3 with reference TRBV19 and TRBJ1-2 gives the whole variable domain DGGITQSPKYLFRKEGQNVTLSCEQNLNHDAMYWYRQDPGQGLRLIYYSQIVNDFQKGDIAEGYSVSREKKESFPLTVTSAQKNPTAFYLCASNSGGPDQGMPGYTFGSGTRLTVV.

CDR3 DNA sequence: TGTGCCAGCAGCTTGTCACAGGGGGCTCCCCACTCTGGGGCCAACGTCCTGACTTTC. Its translation is CASSLSQGAPHSGANVLTF. This chain links TRBV5-8 with TRBJ2-6; 9 bases are a match to TRBD1. The V segment lost 1 base and the J segment 0 bases; nucleotides outside the gene matches: 8. The CDR3 runs to 19 residues. Looked up from germline, CDR1 is SGHTS and CDR2 is YDEGEE.

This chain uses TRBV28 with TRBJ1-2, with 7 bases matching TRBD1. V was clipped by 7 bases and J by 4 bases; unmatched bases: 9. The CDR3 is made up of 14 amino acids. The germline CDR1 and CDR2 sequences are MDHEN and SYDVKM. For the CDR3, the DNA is TGTGCCAGCACCCACCAGGGGGGCAGCTATGGCTACACCTTC. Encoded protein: CASTHQGGSYGYTF.

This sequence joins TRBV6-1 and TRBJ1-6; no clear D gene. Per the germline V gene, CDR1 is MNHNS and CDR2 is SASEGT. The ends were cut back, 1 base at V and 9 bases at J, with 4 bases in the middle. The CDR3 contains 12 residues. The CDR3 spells CASSEGGSPLHF. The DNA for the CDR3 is TGTGCCAGCAGTGAAGGAGGTTCACCCCTCCACTTT.

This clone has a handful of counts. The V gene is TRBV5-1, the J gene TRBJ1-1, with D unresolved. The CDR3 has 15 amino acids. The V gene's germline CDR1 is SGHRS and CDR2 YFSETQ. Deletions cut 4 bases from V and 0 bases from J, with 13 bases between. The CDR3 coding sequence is TGCGCCAGCAGCGAGCGGACGGTAATGAACACTGAAGCTTTCTTT. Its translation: CASSERTVMNTEAFF.

CDR3 loop: CASSLARQGSEAFF. The DNA of the CDR3 is TGTGCCAGCAGCTTAGCTAGACAGGGGTCTGAAGCTTTCTTT. The chain combines TRBV7-2 with TRBJ1-1; 8 bases fit TRBD1. V lost 0 bases to trimming and J lost 6 bases; unmatched junction nucleotides: 3. The CDR3 contains 14 residues. The V gene's germline CDR1 is SGHTA and CDR2 FQGNSA.

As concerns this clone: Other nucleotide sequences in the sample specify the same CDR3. Here the CDR3 reads CASKDRGYQPQHF. CDR3 sequence (DNA): TGTGCCAGCAAGGACAGGGGTTATCAGCCCCAGCATTTT. The chain recombines TRBV2 with TRBJ1-5; TRBD1 agrees at 9 bases. The V and J ends lost 7 bases and 5 bases, in that order; junction bases with no gene match: 3. The CDR3 consists of 13 residues. The germline CDR1 and CDR2 sequences are SNHLY and FYNNEI.

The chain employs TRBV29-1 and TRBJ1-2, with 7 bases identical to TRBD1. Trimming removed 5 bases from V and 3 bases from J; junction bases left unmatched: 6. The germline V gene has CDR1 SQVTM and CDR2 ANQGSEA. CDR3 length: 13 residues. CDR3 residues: CSVSHDRDYGYTF. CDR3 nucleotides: TGCAGCGTTAGTCACGACAGGGACTATGGCTACACCTTC.

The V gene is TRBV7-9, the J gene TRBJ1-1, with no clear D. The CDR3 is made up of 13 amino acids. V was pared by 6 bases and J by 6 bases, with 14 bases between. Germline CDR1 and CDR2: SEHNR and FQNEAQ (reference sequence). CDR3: CASSREDLSEAFF. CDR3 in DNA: TGTGCCAGCAGTCGAGAGGATCTTTCTGAAGCTTTCTTT.

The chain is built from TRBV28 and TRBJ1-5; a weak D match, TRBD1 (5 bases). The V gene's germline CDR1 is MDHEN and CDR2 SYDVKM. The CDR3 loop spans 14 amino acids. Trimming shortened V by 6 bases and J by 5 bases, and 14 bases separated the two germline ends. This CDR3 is CASRVRVRDQPQHF. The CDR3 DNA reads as TGTGCCAGCAGGGTCAGGGTTCGGGATCAGCCCCAGCATTTT.

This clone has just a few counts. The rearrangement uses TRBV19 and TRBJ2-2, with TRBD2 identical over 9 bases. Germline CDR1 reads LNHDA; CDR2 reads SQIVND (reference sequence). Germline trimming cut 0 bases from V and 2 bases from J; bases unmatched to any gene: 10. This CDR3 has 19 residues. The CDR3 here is CASSIECGSGGPNTGELFF. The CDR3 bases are TGTGCCAGTAGTATAGAATGTGGTAGCGGGGGCCCCAACACCGGGGAGCTGTTTTTT.

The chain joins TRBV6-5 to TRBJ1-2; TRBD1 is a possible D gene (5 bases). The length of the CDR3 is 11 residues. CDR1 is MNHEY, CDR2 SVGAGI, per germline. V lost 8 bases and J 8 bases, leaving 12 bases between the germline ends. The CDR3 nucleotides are TGTGCCAGCTACATTAGGGGCGGCTACACCTTC. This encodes CASYIRGGYTF.

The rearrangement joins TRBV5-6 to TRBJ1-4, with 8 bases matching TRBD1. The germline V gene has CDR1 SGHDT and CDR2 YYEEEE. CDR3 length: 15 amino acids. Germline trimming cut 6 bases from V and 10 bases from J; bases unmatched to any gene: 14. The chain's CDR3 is CASIPWDRPKAKLFF. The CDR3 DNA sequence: TGTGCCAGCATCCCCTGGGACAGGCCAAAGGCAAAACTGTTTTTT.

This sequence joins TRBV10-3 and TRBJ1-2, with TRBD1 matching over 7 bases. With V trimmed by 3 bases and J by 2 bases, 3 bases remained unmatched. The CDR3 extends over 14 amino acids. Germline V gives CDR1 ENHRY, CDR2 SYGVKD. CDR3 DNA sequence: TGTGCCATCAGTGACCCAGGGGGGAACTATGGCTACACCTTC. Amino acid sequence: CAISDPGGNYGYTF.

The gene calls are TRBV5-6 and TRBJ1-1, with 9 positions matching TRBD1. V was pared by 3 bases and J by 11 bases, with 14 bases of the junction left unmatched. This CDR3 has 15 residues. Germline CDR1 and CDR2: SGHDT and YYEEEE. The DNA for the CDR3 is TGTGCCAGCAGCTCGGACAGGGGAAGGTGGCTGAAGGCTTTCTTT. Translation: CASSSDRGRWLKAFF. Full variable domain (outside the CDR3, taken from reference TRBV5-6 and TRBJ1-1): DAGVTQSPTHLIKTRGQQVTLRCSPKSGHDTVSWYQQALGQGPQFIFQYYEEEERQRGNFPDRFSGHQFPNYSSELNVNALLLGDSALYLCASSSDRGRWLKAFFGQGTRLTVV.

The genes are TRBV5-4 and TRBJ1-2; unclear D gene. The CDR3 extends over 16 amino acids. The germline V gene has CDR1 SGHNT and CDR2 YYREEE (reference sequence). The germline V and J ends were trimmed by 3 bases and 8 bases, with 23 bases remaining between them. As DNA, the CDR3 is TGTGCCAGCAGCTCGAGAATAGGAGGAACCCCTGGAGGCTACACCTTC. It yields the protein CASSSRIGGTPGGYTF.

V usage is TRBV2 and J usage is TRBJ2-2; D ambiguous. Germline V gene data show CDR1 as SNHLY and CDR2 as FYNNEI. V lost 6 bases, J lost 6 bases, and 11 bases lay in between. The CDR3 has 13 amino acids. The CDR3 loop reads CASRLAPPGELFF. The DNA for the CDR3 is TGTGCCAGCAGATTGGCTCCACCCGGGGAGCTGTTTTTT.

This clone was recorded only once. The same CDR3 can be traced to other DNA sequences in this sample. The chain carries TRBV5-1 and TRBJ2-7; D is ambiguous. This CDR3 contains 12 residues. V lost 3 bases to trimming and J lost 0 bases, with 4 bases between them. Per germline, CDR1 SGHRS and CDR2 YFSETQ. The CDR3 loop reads CASSSGSYEQYF. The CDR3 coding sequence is TGCGCCAGCAGCTCAGGCTCCTACGAGCAGTACTTC.

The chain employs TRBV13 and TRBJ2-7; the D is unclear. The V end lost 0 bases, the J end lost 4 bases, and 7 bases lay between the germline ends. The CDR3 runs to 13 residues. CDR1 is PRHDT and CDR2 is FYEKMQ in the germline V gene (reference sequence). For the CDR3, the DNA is TGTGCCAGCAGCTTAGGAAGTCGGTACGAGCAGTACTTC. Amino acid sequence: CASSLGSRYEQYF.

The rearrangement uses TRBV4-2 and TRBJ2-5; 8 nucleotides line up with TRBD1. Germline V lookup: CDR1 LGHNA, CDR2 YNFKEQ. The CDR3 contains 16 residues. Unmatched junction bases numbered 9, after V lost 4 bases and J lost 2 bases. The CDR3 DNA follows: TGTGCCAGCAGCCTCCCCTGGACAGGGAGGCAAGAGACCCAGTACTTC. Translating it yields CASSLPWTGRQETQYF.

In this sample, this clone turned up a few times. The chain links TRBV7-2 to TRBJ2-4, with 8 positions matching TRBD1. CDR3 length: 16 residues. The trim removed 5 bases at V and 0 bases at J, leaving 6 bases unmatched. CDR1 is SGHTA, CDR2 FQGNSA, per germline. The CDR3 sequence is CASSTTGVVAKNIQYF. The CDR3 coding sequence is TGTGCCAGCAGCACGACAGGGGTGGTAGCCAAAAACATTCAGTACTTC.